This TCR beta chain is from a study of blood T cell repertoires in COVID-19. About the study: Spain, Italy and the United States supplied samples that represented acute and convalescent COVID-19.

As handled by the study authors: Reference gene primer amplification yielded estimated nucleated cell counts. Libraries were prepared by immunoSEQ multiplex PCR; TCRdb keeps only in-frame clonotypes and omits some of them. D and trimming were read from the DNA, whereas the V and J calls and clone size are those reported in that table. This table holds about 73,000 clones, roughly 84% found once. Germline trimming cut 1 base from V and 4 bases from J; bases unmatched to any gene: 3. The CDR3 spans 14 residues. Germline-derived CDR1 and CDR2 are LNHNV and YYDKDF (reference sequence). The chain has TRBV15 and TRBJ1-1; 7 nucleotides agree with TRBD1. The sample consisted of peripheral blood. This receptor was taken from a woman aged 55 to 70 with acute or convalescent COVID-19. This CDR3 reads CATSRAQGPTEAFF. CDR3 coding DNA: TGTGCCACCAGCAGAGCACAGGGGCCCACTGAAGCTTTCTTT. The variable domain in full, with the rest retrieved from reference TRBV15 and TRBJ1-1, is DAMVIQNPRYQVTQFGKPVTLSCSQTLNHNVMYWYQQKSSQAPKLLFHYYDKDFNNEADTPDNFQSRRPNTSFCFLDIRSPGLGDTAMYLCATSRAQGPTEAFFGQGTRLTVV.